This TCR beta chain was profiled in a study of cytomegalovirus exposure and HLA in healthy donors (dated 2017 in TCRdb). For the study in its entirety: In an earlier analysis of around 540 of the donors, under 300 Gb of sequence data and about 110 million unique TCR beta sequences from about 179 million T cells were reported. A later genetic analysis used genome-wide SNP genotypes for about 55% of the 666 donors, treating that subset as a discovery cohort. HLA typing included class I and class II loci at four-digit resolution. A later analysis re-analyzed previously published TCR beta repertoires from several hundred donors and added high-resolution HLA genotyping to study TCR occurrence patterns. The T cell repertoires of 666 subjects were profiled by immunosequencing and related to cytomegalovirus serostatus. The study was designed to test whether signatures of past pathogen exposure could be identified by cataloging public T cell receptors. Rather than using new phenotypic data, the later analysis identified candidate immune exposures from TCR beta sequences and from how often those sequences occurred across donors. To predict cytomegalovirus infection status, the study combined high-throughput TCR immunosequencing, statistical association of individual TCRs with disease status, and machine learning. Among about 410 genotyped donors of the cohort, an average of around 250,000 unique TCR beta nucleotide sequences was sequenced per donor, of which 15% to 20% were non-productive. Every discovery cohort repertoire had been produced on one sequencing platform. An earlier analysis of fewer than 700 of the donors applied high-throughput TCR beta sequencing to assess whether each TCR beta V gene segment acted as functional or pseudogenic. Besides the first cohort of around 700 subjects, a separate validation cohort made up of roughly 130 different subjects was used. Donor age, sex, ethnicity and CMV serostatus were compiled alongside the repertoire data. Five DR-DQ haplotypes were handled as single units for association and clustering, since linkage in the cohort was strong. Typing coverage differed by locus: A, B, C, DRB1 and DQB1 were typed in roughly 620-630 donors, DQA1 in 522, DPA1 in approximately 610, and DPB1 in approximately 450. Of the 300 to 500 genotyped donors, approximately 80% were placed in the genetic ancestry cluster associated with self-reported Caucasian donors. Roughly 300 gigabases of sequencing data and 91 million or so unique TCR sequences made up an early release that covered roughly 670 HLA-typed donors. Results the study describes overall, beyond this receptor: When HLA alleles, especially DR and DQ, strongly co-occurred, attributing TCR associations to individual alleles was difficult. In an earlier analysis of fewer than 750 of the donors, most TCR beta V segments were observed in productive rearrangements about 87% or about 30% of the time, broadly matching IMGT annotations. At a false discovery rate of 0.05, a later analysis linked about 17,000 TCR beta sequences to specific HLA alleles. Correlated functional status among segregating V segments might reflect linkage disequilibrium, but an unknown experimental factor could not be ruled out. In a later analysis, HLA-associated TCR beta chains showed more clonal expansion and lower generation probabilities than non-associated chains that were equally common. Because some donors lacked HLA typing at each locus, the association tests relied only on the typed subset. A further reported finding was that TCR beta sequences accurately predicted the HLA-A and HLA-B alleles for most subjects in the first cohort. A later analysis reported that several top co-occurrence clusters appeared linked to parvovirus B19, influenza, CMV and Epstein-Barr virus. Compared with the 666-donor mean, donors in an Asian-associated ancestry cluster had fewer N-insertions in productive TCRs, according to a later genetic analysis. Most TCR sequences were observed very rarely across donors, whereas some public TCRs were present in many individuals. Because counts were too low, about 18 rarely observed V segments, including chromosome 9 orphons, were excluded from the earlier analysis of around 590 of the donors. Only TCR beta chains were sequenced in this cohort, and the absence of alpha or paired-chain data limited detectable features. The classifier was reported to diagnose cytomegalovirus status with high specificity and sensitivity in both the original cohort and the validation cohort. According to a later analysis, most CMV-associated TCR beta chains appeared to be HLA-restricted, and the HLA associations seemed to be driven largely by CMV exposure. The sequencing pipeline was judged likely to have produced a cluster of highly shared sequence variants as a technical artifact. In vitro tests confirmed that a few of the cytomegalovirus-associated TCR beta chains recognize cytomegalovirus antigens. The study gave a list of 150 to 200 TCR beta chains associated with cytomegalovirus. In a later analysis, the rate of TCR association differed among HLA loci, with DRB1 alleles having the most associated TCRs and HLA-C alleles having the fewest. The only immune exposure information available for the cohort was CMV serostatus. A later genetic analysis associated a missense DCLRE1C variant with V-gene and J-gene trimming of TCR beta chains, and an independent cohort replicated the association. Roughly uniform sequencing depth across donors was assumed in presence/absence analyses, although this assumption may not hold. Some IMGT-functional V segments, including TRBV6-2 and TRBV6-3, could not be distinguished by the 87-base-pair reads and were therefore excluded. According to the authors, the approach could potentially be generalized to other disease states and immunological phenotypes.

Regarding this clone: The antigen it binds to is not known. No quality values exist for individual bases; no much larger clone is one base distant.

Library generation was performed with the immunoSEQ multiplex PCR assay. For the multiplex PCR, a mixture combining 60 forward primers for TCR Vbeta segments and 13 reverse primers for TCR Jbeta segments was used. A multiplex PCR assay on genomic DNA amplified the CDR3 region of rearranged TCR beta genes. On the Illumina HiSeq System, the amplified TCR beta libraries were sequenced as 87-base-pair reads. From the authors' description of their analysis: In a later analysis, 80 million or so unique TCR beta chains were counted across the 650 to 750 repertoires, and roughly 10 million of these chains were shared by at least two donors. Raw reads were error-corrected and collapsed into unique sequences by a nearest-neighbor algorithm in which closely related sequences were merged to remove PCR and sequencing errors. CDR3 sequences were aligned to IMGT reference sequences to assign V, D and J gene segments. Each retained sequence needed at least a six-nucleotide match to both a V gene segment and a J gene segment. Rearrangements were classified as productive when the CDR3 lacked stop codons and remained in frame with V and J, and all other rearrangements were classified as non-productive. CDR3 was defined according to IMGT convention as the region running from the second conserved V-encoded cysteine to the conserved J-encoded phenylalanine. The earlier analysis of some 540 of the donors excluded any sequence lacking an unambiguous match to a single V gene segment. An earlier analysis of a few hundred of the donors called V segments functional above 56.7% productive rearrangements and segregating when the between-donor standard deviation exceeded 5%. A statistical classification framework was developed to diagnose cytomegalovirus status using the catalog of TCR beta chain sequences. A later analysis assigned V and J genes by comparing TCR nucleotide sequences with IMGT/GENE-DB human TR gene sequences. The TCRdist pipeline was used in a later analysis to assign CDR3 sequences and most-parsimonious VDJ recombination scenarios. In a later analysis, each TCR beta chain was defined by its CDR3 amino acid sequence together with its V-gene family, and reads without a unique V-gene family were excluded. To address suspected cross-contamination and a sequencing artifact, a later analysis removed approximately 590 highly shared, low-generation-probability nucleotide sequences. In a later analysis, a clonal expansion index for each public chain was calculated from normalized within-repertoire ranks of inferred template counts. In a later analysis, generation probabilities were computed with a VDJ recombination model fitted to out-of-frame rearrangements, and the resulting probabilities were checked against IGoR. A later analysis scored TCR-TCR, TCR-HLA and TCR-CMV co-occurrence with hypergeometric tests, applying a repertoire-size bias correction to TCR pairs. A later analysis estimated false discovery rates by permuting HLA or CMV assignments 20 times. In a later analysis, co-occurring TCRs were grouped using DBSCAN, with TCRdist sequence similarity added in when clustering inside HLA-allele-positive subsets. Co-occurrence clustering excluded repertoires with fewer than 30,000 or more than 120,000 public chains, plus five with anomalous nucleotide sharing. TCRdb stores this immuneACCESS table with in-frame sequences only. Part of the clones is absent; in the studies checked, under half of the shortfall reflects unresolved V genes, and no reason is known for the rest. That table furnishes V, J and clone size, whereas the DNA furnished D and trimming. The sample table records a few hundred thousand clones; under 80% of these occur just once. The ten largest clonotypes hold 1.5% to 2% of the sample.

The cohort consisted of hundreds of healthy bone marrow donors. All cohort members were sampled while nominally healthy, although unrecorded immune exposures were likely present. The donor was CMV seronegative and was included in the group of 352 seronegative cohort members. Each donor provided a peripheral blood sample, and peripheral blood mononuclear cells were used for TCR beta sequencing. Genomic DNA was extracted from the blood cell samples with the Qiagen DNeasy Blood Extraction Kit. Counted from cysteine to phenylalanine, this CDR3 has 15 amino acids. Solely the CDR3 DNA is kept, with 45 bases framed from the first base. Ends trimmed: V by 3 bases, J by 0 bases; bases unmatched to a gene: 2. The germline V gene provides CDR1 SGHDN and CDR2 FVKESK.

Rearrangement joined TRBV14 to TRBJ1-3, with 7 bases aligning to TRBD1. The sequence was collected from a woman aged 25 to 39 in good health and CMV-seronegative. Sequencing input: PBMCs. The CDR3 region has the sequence CASSQGQHSGNTIYF. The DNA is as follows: TGTGCCAGCAGCCAGGGACAGCACTCTGGAAACACCATATATTTT.